This T cell receptor (beta chain) derives from a study of early T cells in non-severe SARS-CoV-2 infection. About the research overall: From unsorted whole blood, bulk RNA was sequenced, and the chains remained unpaired. Study outcomes and limitations: The VDJdb matching leaned toward anti-spike CD8 responses and overlooked private and CD4 specificities.

Individual cDNA molecules were tagged with unique molecular identifiers, the study reported. TCRdb recomputed calls from the 5' RACE reads with MiXCR, one row per CDR3 protein. The sample has over 80,000 distinct CDR3 sequences; more than 10% are singletons. This clonotype was observed many times. Its antigen is unidentified. The germline V gene has CDR1 MNHEY and CDR2 SMNVEV (reference sequence). The CDR3 loop spans 14 amino acids. V was cut by 8 bases and J by 3 bases, with 17 bases left in between. This sequence joins TRBV27 and TRBJ2-7; D is undetermined. Sequences were derived from whole blood, sampled at baseline. The clonotype was recovered from an adult who was a healthcare worker with PCR-confirmed SARS-CoV-2 infection or an uninfected control (not recorded which). CDR3 protein: CASAPTGVNYEQYF. DNA of the CDR3: TGTGCCAGCGCTCCGACTGGGGTCAACTACGAGCAGTACTTC.